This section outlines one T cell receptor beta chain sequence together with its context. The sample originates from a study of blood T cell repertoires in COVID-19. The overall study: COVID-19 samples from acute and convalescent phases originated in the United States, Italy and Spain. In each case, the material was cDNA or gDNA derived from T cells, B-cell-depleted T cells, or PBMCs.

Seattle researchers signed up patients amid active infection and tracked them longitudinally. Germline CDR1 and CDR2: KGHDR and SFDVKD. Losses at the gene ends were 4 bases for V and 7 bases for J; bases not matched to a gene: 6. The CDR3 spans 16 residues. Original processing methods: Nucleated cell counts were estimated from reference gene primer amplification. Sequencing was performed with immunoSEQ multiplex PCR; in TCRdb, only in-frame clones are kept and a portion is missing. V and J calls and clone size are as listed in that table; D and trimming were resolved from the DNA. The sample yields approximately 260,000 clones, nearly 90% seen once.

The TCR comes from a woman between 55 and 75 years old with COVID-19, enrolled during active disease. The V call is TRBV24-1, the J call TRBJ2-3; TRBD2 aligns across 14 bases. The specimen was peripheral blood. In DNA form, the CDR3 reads TGTGCCACCAGTGAGACTAGCGGGGGGGCCTTCCATACGCAGTATTTT. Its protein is CATSETSGGAFHTQYF.